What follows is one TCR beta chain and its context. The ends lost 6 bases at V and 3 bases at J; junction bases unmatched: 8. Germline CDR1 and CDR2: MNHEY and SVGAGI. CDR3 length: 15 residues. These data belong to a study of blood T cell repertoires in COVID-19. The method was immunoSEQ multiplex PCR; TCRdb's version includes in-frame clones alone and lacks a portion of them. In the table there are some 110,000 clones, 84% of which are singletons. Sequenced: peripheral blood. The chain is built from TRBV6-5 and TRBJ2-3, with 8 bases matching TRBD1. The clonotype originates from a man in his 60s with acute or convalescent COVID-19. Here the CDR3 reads CASRKDRAPTDTQYF. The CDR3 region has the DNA TGTGCCAGCAGAAAGGACAGGGCTCCAACAGATACGCAGTATTTT.